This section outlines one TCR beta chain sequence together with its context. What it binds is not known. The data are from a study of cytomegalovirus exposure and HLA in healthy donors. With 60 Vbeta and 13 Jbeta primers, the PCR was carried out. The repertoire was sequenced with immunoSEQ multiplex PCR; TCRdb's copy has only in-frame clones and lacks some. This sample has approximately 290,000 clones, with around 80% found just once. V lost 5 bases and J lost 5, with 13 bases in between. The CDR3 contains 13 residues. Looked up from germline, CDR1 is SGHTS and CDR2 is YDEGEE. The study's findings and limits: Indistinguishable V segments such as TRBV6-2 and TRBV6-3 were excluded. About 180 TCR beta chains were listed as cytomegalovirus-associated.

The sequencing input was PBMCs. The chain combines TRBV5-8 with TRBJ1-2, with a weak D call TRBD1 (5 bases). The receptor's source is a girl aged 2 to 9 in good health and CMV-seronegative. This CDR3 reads CASRRRGRYGYTF. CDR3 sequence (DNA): TGTGCCAGCAGGAGGCGGGGGAGGTATGGCTACACCTTC.